This TCR beta chain comes out of a study of graft-versus-host responses after intestinal transplantation. With regard to this clone: Its cognate antigen is unknown.

V lost 2 bases to trimming and J lost 4 bases; unmatched junction nucleotides: 2. The CDR3 is 13 amino acids. The germline CDR1 and CDR2 sequences are GTSNPN and SVGIG (reference sequence). Data came from immunoSEQ multiplex PCR; TCRdb stores just in-frame clones and leaves some out. The sample gives under 100,000 clones, approximately 94% of which show up once; 0.15% to 0.2% is in the top ten. Broader study findings: Recipient marrow harbored GvH clones, some of which surfaced first in ileum or blood.

The V and J genes are TRBV30 and TRBJ2-7; 10 nucleotides line up with TRBD1. This sample comprised unstimulated CD4+ T cells sorted from spleen or lymph node cells, obtained before transplant. This TCR came from a human donor who was the organ donor for an intestinal transplant. The CDR3 DNA reads as TGTGCCTGGAGTCAGGACAGGGGGTACGAGCAGTACTTC. It translates to CAWSQDRGYEQYF.